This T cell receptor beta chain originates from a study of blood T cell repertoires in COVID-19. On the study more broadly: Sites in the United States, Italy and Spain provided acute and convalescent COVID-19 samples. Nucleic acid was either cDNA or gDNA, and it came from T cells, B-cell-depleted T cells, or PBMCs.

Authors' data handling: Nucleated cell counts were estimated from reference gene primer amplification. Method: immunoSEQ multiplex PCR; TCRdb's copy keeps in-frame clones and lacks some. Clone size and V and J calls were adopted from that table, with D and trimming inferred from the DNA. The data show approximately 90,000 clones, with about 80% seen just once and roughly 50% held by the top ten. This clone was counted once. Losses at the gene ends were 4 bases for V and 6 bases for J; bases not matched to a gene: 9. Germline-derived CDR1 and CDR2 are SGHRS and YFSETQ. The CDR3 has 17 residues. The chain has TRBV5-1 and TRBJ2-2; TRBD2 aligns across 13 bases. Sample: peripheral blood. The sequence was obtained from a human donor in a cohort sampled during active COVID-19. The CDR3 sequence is CASSPTGLAGASGELFF. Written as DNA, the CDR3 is TGCGCCAGCAGCCCCACCGGACTAGCGGGAGCTTCCGGGGAGCTGTTTTTT.